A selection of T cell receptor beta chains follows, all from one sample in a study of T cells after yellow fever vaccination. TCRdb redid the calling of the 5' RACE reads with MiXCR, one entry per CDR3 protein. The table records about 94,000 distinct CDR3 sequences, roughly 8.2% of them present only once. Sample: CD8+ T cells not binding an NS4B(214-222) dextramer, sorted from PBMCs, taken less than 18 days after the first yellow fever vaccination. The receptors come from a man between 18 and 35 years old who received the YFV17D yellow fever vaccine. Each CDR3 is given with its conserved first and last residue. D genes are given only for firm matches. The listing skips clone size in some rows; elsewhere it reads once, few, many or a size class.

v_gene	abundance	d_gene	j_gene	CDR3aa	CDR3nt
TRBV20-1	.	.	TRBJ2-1	CSAPGGFLNGQFF	TGCAGTGCACCAGGGGGGTTCCTCAATGGGCAGTTCTTC
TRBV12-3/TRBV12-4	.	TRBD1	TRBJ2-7	CASSLVMTGDEQYF	TGTGCCAGCAGTTTAGTCATGACAGGGGACGAGCAGTACTTC
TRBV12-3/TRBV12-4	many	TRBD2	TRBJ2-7	CASSSVAGSSYEQYF	TGTGCCAGCAGTTCCGTAGCGGGGAGCTCCTACGAGCAGTACTTC
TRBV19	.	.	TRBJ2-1	CASRSLPSSYNEQFF	TGTGCCAGTAGGTCGTTACCTAGCTCCTACAATGAGCAGTTCTTC
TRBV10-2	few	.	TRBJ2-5	CASNHMSGGGETQYF	TGCGCCAGCAACCACATGAGCGGTGGGGGAGAGACCCAGTACTTC
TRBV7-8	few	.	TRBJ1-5	CASRITGSGQPQHF	TGTGCCAGCAGGATAACAGGTTCCGGTCAGCCCCAGCATTTT
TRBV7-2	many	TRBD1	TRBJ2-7	CASSSRQGSYEQYF	TGTGCCAGCAGCTCCAGACAGGGCTCCTACGAGCAGTACTTC
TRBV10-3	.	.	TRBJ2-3	CAISELSDTQYF	TGTGCCATCAGTGAGTTGAGTGATACGCAGTATTTT
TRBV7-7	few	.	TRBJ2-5	CASSLIVETQYF	TGTGCCAGCAGCTTAATAGTTGAGACCCAGTACTTC
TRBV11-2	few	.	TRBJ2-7	CASSLTASYEQYF	TGTGCCAGCAGCTTAACAGCCTCCTACGAGCAGTACTTC
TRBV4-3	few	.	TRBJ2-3	CASSQEVQGATDTQYF	TGCGCCAGCAGCCAAGAAGTACAGGGAGCGACAGATACGCAGTATTTT
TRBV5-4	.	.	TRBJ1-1	CASSLIQVSGMGTEAFF	TGTGCCAGCAGCTTGATACAAGTCTCAGGGATGGGAACTGAAGCTTTCTTT
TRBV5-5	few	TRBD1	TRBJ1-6	CASSFTGGDNSPLHF	TGTGCCAGCAGCTTTACAGGGGGGGATAATTCACCCCTCCACTTT
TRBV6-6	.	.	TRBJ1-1	CASTKGPEAFF	TGTGCCAGCACCAAAGGGCCTGAAGCTTTCTTT
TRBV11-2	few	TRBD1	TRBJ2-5	CASRPLGQVETQYF	TGTGCCAGCCGGCCCCTGGGACAGGTGGAGACCCAGTACTTC
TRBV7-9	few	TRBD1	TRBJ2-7	CASSPPTGYEQYF	TGTGCCAGCAGCCCACCGACAGGGTACGAGCAGTACTTC
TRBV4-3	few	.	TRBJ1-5	CASSQGRVLNQPQHF	TGCGCCAGCAGCCAAGGCAGGGTCCTCAATCAGCCCCAGCATTTT
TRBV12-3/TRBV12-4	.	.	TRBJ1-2	CASSLEGTDGYTF	TGTGCCAGCAGTTTAGAGGGTACAGATGGCTACACCTTC
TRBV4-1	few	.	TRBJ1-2	CASSPKSLYGYTF	TGCGCCAGCAGCCCGAAGAGCCTCTATGGCTACACCTTC
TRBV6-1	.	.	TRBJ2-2	CASSPLVGGTGELFF	TGTGCCAGCAGTCCTCTCGTTGGGGGCACCGGGGAGCTGTTTTTT
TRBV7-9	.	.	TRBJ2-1	CASSLWQGEGNEQFF	TGTGCCAGCAGCTTATGGCAGGGGGAGGGCAATGAGCAGTTCTTC
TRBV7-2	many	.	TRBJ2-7	CASRPPGYEQYF	TGTGCCAGCAGACCGCCAGGATACGAGCAGTACTTC
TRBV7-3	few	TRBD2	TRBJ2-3	CASSLYGGAVTQYF	TGTGCCAGCAGCTTATACGGGGGGGCGGTTACGCAGTATTTT
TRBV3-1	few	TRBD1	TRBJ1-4	CASSQGTGAPATNEKLFF	TGTGCCAGCAGCCAAGGGACAGGGGCCCCCGCGACTAATGAAAAACTGTTTTTT
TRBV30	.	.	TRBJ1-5	CAWSPTGDYNQPQHF	TGTGCCTGGAGCCCGACAGGAGACTACAATCAGCCCCAGCATTTT
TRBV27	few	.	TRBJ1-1	CASGHLNTEAFF	TGTGCCAGCGGACACTTGAACACTGAAGCTTTCTTT
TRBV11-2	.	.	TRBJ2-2	CASSFWVIGELFF	TGTGCCAGCAGCTTCTGGGTCATCGGGGAGCTGTTTTTT
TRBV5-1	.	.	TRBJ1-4	CASSLRQGREKLFF	TGCGCCAGCAGCTTGAGGCAGGGGCGTGAAAAACTGTTTTTT
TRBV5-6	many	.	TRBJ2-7	CASSPKDGGLEQYF	TGTGCCAGCAGCCCCAAGGACGGAGGATTGGAGCAGTACTTC
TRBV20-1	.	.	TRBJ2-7	CSAKINRDLNSYEQYF	TGCAGTGCCAAAATAAACCGGGACTTAAACTCCTACGAGCAGTACTTC
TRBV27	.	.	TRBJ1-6	CASSIRAFWDSPLHF	TGTGCCAGCAGTATTCGGGCCTTTTGGGATTCACCCCTCCACTTT
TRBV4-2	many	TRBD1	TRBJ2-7	CASSQAGTGNEQYF	TGTGCCAGCAGCCAGGCCGGGACAGGGAACGAGCAGTACTTC
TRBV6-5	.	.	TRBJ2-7	CASSYAEGGAYEQYF	TGTGCCAGCAGTTATGCAGAGGGGGGGGCCTACGAGCAGTACTTC
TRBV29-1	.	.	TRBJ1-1	CSVSGGNTEALF	TGCAGCGTGAGTGGGGGGAACACTGAAGCTCTCTTT
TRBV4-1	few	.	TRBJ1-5	CASSLISGAGAIGQPQHF	TGCGCCAGCAGCCTCATATCTGGGGCAGGGGCGATAGGGCAGCCCCAGCATTTT
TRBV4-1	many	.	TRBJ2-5	CASSQRSATVQETQYF	TGCGCCAGCAGCCAGCGGTCGGCTACGGTCCAAGAGACCCAGTACTTC
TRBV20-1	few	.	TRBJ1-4	CSARERTVYEKLFF	TGCAGTGCTAGAGAGAGGACAGTTTATGAAAAACTGTTTTTT